This T cell receptor (beta chain) came from a study of blood T cell repertoires in COVID-19. Study as a whole: Material from acute and convalescent COVID-19 was sourced from the United States, Italy and Spain. Nucleic acid was either cDNA or gDNA, and it came from T cells, B-cell-depleted T cells, or PBMCs.

Authors' data handling: Amplifying reference gene primers gave estimates of nucleated cell counts. Produced via immunoSEQ multiplex PCR; TCRdb's table is partial and in-frame only. That table furnishes V, J and clone size, whereas the DNA furnished D and trimming. The sample yields under 100,000 clones, about nine tenths seen once. V lost 5 bases and J 2 bases, leaving 10 bases between the germline ends. The CDR3 loop spans 13 amino acids. Germline assignment: CDR1 PRHDT and CDR2 FYEKMQ (reference sequence). This sequence originates from a man in his fifties or sixties with COVID-19, enrolled during active disease. The sample taken for sequencing was peripheral blood. The chain combines TRBV13 with TRBJ2-7; no clear D gene. This CDR3 is CASSLALAYEQYF. For the CDR3, the DNA is TGTGCCAGCAGCCTCGCCTTAGCCTACGAGCAGTACTTC. The variable domain in full, with the rest retrieved from reference TRBV13 and TRBJ2-7, is AAGVIQSPRHLIKEKRETATLKCYPIPRHDTVYWYQQGPGQDPQFLISFYEKMQSDKGSIPDRFSAQQFSDYHSELNMSSLELGDSALYFCASSLALAYEQYFGPGTRLTVT.